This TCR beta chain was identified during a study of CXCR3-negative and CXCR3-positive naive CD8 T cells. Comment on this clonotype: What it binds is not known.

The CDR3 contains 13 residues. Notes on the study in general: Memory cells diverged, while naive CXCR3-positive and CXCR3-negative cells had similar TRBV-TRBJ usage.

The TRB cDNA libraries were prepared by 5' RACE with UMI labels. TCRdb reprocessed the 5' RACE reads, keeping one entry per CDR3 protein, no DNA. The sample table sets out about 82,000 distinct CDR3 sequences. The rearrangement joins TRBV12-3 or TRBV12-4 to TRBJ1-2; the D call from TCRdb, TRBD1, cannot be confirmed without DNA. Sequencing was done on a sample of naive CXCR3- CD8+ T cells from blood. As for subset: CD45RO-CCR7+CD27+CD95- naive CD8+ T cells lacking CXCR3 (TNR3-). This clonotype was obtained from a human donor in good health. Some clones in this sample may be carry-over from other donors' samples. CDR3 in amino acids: CASRGQGSYGYTF.